This entry lists 26 T cell receptor beta chains sequenced from one sample in a study of control samples from healthy donors and cancer patients. Libraries were prepared by immunoSEQ multiplex PCR; TCRdb keeps only in-frame clonotypes and omits some of them. The table lists more than 20,000 clones, roughly 93% of them singletons, with about an eighth in the top ten. Sequencing was carried out using PBMCs. These receptors all come from a man aged 50-60 years with lung cancer.

V and J are TRBV21-1 and TRBJ2-2. TRBV21-1 is marked as a pseudogene. The CDR3 is 17 amino acids. The CDR3 region has the DNA TGTGCCAGCAGCAAACCTTCGGTCGCAGATTCCACCGGGGAGCTGTTTTTT. It specifies CASSKPSVADSTGELFF.

Written as DNA, the CDR3 is TGTGCCAGCAGCATAAAACGGGGGATCCAAGAGACCCAGTACTTC. It translates to CASSIKRGIQETQYF. The chain is built from TRBV5-4 and TRBJ2-5, with D possibly matching TRBD2 (6 bases). The ends were cut back, 4 bases at V and 1 base at J, with 14 bases in the middle. Germline CDR1 and CDR2: SGHNT and YYREEE (reference sequence). The CDR3 is 15 residues long.

V and J are TRBV3-1 (or the pseudogene TRBV3-2) and TRBJ1-1; tentatively, D is TRBD1 (5 bases). V shed 2 bases and J shed 2 bases, with 9 bases lying between them. Per the germline V gene, CDR1 is LGHDT and CDR2 is YNNKEL (reference sequence). There are 14 residues in the CDR3. The CDR3 loop reads CASSQLDKNTEAFF. DNA of the CDR3: TGTGCCAGCAGCCAATTGGACAAAAACACTGAAGCTTTCTTT.

This clone was picked up a small number of times. The CDR3 here is CASSLEGQETQYF. CDR3 coding DNA: TGTGCCAGCAGCTTGGAGGGACAAGAGACCCAGTACTTC. The genes are TRBV5-4 and TRBJ2-5; D uncertain. V lost 0 bases, J lost 2 bases, and 5 bases lay in between. The germline V gene encodes CDR1 SGHNT and CDR2 YYREEE (reference sequence). The CDR3 totals 13 residues.

The V gene is TRBV28, the J gene TRBJ2-7; TRBD1 aligns across 7 bases. The CDR3 runs to 13 residues. Germline V gene data show CDR1 as MDHEN and CDR2 as SYDVKM. The V and J ends lost 4 bases and 4 bases, in that order; junction bases with no gene match: 4. CDR3 in amino acids: CASSSSGQYEQYF. The DNA of the CDR3 is TGTGCCAGCAGTTCCTCGGGACAGTACGAGCAGTACTTC.

The count of this clone is one. The V call is TRBV7-2, the J call TRBJ2-7; D not resolved. The V end lost 5 bases, the J end lost 5 bases, and 7 bases lay between the germline ends. CDR3 size: 11 residues. The V gene's germline CDR1 is SGHTA and CDR2 FQGNSA. The CDR3 reads CASSATNEQYF. The CDR3 DNA follows: TGTGCCAGCAGCGCCACTAACGAGCAGTACTTC.

The chain combines TRBV28 with TRBJ1-4; 7 bases fit TRBD1. J was trimmed by 0 bases and V by 2 bases; bases with no gene match: 0. The CDR3 runs 15 residues. Germline V gene lookup returns CDR1 MDHEN and CDR2 SYDVKM. CDR3: CASSLGTATNEKLFF. DNA of the CDR3: TGTGCCAGCAGTTTAGGGACAGCAACTAATGAAAAACTGTTTTTT.

The rearrangement links TRBV19 to TRBJ1-1; perhaps TRBD1 as D (5 bases). CDR1 LNHDA and CDR2 SQIVND come from the germline V gene (reference sequence). V dropped 0 bases and J dropped 6 bases, with 11 bases sitting between them. This CDR3 is built from 14 residues. DNA for the CDR3: TGTGCCAGTAGTATAGACGTTGGGACGGCTGAAGCTTTCTTT. Its translation: CASSIDVGTAEAFF. The variable domain in full, with the rest retrieved from reference TRBV19 and TRBJ1-1, is DGGITQSPKYLFRKEGQNVTLSCEQNLNHDAMYWYRQDPGQGLRLIYYSQIVNDFQKGDIAEGYSVSREKKESFPLTVTSAQKNPTAFYLCASSIDVGTAEAFFGQGTRLTVV.

This chain connects TRBV3-1 (or the pseudogene TRBV3-2) to TRBJ1-2, with D hard to call. The CDR3 runs to 14 residues. Germline values: CDR1 LGHDT, CDR2 YNNKEL (reference sequence). Trimming cost V 4 bases and J 0 bases, with 9 bases left between them. The CDR3 DNA sequence: TGTGCCAGCAGCCCCCGGCCCCCTAACTATGGCTACACCTTC. Translation gives CASSPRPPNYGYTF.

The V call is TRBV6-5, the J call TRBJ1-1, with a weak D call TRBD1 (5 bases). The germline V and J ends were trimmed by 4 bases and 0 bases, with 15 bases remaining between them. Per germline, CDR1 MNHEY and CDR2 SVGAGI. The CDR3 runs to 16 residues. In nucleotides, the CDR3 is TGTGCCAGCAGTTCACCGGACATCCCCATGAACACTGAAGCTTTCTTT. It is translated as CASSSPDIPMNTEAFF.

This chain uses TRBV11-2 with TRBJ1-2; D gene ambiguous. This CDR3 is built from 15 residues. Looked up from germline, CDR1 is SGHAT and CDR2 is FQNNGV. The V end was cut by 2 bases, the J end by 2 bases, with 12 bases between. This CDR3 reads CASSLTPTANYGYTF. The CDR3 region has the DNA TGTGCCAGCAGCTTAACCCCTACAGCGAACTATGGCTACACCTTC.

The V and J genes are TRBV27 and TRBJ1-1; D is unresolved. CDR3 length: 14 residues. CDR1 MNHEY and CDR2 SMNVEV come from the germline V gene (reference sequence). The ends were cut back, 5 bases at V and 4 bases at J, with 14 bases in the middle. The CDR3 protein is CASSPRVSGTEAFF. The CDR3 nucleotides read TGTGCCAGCAGTCCCCGGGTCTCTGGCACTGAAGCTTTCTTT.

This sequence joins TRBV19 and TRBJ1-1; D unclear. CDR1 LNHDA and CDR2 SQIVND come from the germline V gene (reference sequence). The V end was cut by 3 bases, the J end by 0 bases, with 14 bases between. This CDR3 has 16 amino acids. The CDR3 is CASSIGFASMNTEAFF. CDR3 nucleotide sequence: TGTGCCAGTAGTATCGGTTTCGCCTCAATGAACACTGAAGCTTTCTTT.

CDR3: CASSLGTGGIDTQYF. The CDR3 coding sequence is TGTGCCAGCAGCCTTGGGACAGGGGGGATAGATACGCAGTATTTT. V usage is TRBV3-1 (or the pseudogene TRBV3-2) and J usage is TRBJ2-3; 11 bases align to TRBD1. V gave up 4 bases and J gave up 5 bases; unmatched junction bases: 5. Germline V gene lookup returns CDR1 LGHDT and CDR2 YNNKEL (reference sequence). The CDR3 runs to 15 residues.

CDR3 in amino acids: CASSQEAVGSRQFF. The CDR3 DNA follows: TGCGCCAGCAGCCAAGAAGCGGTTGGCAGTCGGCAGTTCTTC. The chain employs TRBV4-1 and TRBJ2-1; D is perhaps TRBD2 (5 bases). Trimming took 0 bases from V and 12 from J, leaving 15 bases between them. Germline assignment: CDR1 MGHRA and CDR2 YSYEKL. This CDR3 has 14 amino acids.

This chain joins TRBV7-2 and TRBJ2-7, with D hard to call. This CDR3 has 13 amino acids. Germline V CDR1 and CDR2: SGHTA, FQGNSA. The germline V and J ends were trimmed by 5 bases and 5 bases, with 13 bases remaining between them. CDR3 region: CASSPLSPDEQYF. CDR3 DNA: TGTGCCAGCAGCCCCCTTTCCCCGGACGAGCAGTACTTC.

This clone was counted once. This rearrangement joins TRBV6-5 to TRBJ1-2; D remains unclear. CDR3 size: 14 residues. Looked up from germline, CDR1 is MNHEY and CDR2 is SVGAGI. Trimming pared 10 bases from V and 5 bases from J, leaving 20 bases between. CDR3 loop: CATSREVRIYGYTF. DNA for the CDR3: TGTGCCACCTCACGAGAAGTAAGGATTTATGGCTACACCTTC.

The rearrangement links TRBV12-3 or TRBV12-4 to TRBJ1-6; D not certain. The V and J ends lost 4 bases and 11 bases respectively, with 9 bases between them. There are 12 residues in the CDR3. In DNA form, the CDR3 reads TGTGCCAGCAGTTCCGCCGGAACACCCCTCCACTTT. As protein: CASSSAGTPLHF.

This clone was found a few times. CDR3 protein: CASSPESQHSPLHF. For the CDR3, the DNA is TGTGCCAGCTCACCGGAGAGCCAGCATTCACCCCTCCACTTT. This chain joins TRBV18 and TRBJ1-6; D remains ambiguous. This CDR3 has 14 residues. From germline, CDR1 is KGHSH and CDR2 LQKENI. V gave up 3 bases and J gave up 8 bases, with 11 bases separating them.

The chain recombines TRBV3-1 (or the pseudogene TRBV3-2) with TRBJ2-3; 10 bases align to TRBD2. From germline, CDR1 is LGHDT and CDR2 YNNKEL (reference sequence). J gave up 2 bases and V 0 bases, and 5 bases lay outside the gene matches. This CDR3 has 17 amino acids. CDR3 amino acids: CASSQDVAGGNTDTQYF. The CDR3 DNA reads TGTGCCAGCAGCCAAGACGTAGCGGGGGGAAACACAGATACGCAGTATTTT.

The gene calls are TRBV2 and TRBJ1-2; TRBD1 agrees at 10 bases. The CDR3 spans 14 residues. The germline gives CDR1 SNHLY, CDR2 FYNNEI. Trimming removed 6 bases from V and 4 bases from J; junction bases left unmatched: 5. CDR3 sequence reads: CASSKDRGTYGYTF. CDR3 sequence (DNA): TGTGCCAGCAGCAAGGACAGGGGGACCTATGGCTACACCTTC.

This chain joins TRBV7-9 and TRBJ2-1; D unclear. Per germline, CDR1 SEHNR and CDR2 FQNEAQ (reference sequence). The ends were cut back, 1 base at V and 8 bases at J, with 9 bases in the middle. CDR3 size: 13 residues. The CDR3: CASSLDPGDEQFF. In DNA form, the CDR3 reads TGTGCCAGCAGCTTAGACCCCGGAGATGAGCAGTTCTTC.

The chain recombines TRBV4-3 with TRBJ1-5; D perhaps matches TRBD1 (5 bases). V lost 1 base to trimming and J lost 4 bases, with 11 bases between them. In germline, CDR1 is LGHNA, CDR2 YSLEER. The CDR3 covers 15 residues. CDR3 region: CASSQGGGANQPQHF. The CDR3 nucleotides are TGCGCCAGCAGCCAAGGCGGGGGTGCGAATCAGCCCCAGCATTTT.

The chain employs TRBV7-3 and TRBJ1-2; no firm D call. The CDR3 has 15 amino acids. V was shortened by 3 bases and J by 5 bases, with 16 bases between the two germline ends. CDR1 and CDR2 (germline): SGHTA, FQGTGA. CDR3 coding DNA: TGTGCCAGCAGCTTGGGAGTAGGAACCCAGTATGGCTACACCTTC. It is translated as CASSLGVGTQYGYTF.

The V and J genes are TRBV6-5 and TRBJ2-2, with 10 nucleotides matching TRBD1. Trimming took 10 bases from V and 4 from J; bases not matched to a gene: 6. The CDR3 consists of 14 residues. CDR1 MNHEY and CDR2 SVGAGI come from the germline V gene. The CDR3 here is CATRQGAGTGELFF. CDR3 nucleotide sequence: TGTGCCACCAGACAGGGGGCGGGCACCGGGGAGCTGTTTTTT.

The chain carries TRBV11-2 and TRBJ2-5; unclear D gene. The germline V gene encodes CDR1 SGHAT and CDR2 FQNNGV. This CDR3 is built from 12 residues. Deletions cut 7 bases from V and 4 bases from J, with 10 bases between. The CDR3 protein is CASTTKPETQYF. The CDR3 DNA reads TGTGCCAGCACCACGAAGCCAGAGACCCAGTACTTC.